Shown below are 17 T cell receptor beta chains from a single sample sequenced in a study of T cell repertoires in cytomegalovirus infection. TCRdb itself ran the reads through MiXCR, one entry per CDR3 protein. This table holds approximately 120,000 distinct CDR3 sequences, 32% found once. No cognate antigen is known for these TCRs. This material consisted of CD8+ T cells from cultured PBMCs, taken from culture after CMV antigen stimulation. These receptors all stem from a human donor in good health (CMV status not recorded). Some clones in this sample may be carry-over from other donors' samples.

With regard to this clonotype: One end of the junction does not line up with germline, which may come from a read error. The gene calls are TRBV7-6 and TRBJ2-2; TRBD2 aligns across 9 bases. This CDR3 has 15 amino acids. Germline CDR1 SGHVS, CDR2 FNYEAQ. CDR3 sequence: CASTAGGPNIGELFF. In nucleotides, the CDR3 is TGTGCCAGCACTGCGGGGGGGCCGAACATCGGGGAGCTGTTTTTT.

This clonotype turned up a few times. The chain carries TRBV15 and TRBJ1-6; a possible D gene is TRBD1 (5 bases). V was clipped by 3 bases and J by 9 bases, with 18 bases between them. Germline CDR1 reads LNHNV; CDR2 reads YYDKDF (reference sequence). This CDR3 region has 16 residues. CDR3 coding DNA: TGTGCCACCAGCAGCGGCGACAGTTTTCCTGGTTCACCCCTCCACTTT. It encodes CATSSGDSFPGSPLHF.

This rearrangement joins TRBV6-1 to TRBJ1-5, with 11 bases that match TRBD1. The CDR3 is 17 amino acids. Germline CDR1 reads MNHNS; CDR2 reads SASEGT. V lost 3 bases and J lost 4; bases outside the gene matches: 8. The CDR3 coding sequence is TGTGCCAGCAGTGATGAGTGGGACAGGGGGAGAAATCAGCCCCAGCATTTT. Its protein product is CASSDEWDRGRNQPQHF.

The chain is built from TRBV14 and TRBJ2-3; 8 nucleotides agree with TRBD1. Trimming removed 0 bases from V and 3 bases from J; junction bases left unmatched: 8. The CDR3 runs 17 residues. The germline V gene encodes CDR1 SGHDN and CDR2 FVKESK. In nucleotides, the CDR3 is TGTGCCAGCAGCCAAGATGGCAGGGGGCCGGGAACAGATACGCAGTATTTT. Translated, it gives CASSQDGRGPGTDTQYF.

The rearrangement uses TRBV2 and TRBJ2-1, with 7 bases fitting TRBD2. Losses at the gene ends were 3 bases for V and 7 bases for J; bases not matched to a gene: 9. Germline V CDR1 and CDR2: SNHLY, FYNNEI. The CDR3 has 15 amino acids. Written as DNA, the CDR3 is TGTGCCAGCAGTGATGGACGGGGGGATCTTAATGAGCAGTTCTTC. The encoded protein is CASSDGRGDLNEQFF.

This clonotype has just a few counts. The chain employs TRBV9 and TRBJ1-6; tentative D call: TRBD1 (5 bases). V lost 5 bases and J lost 10, with 16 bases in between. Germline CDR1 reads SGDLS; CDR2 reads YYNGEE. The CDR3 runs to 14 residues. The CDR3 reads CASSAGTPGSPLHF. CDR3 nucleotides: TGTGCCAGCAGTGCCGGGACCCCGGGGTCACCCCTCCACTTT.

A single count supports this clonotype. V is TRBV4-3 and J is TRBJ2-5; possibly TRBD1 or TRBD2 for D (7 bases each). The germline V gene has CDR1 LGHNA and CDR2 YSLEER. This CDR3 has 15 amino acids. V was clipped by 0 bases and J by 4 bases, with 12 bases between them. For the CDR3, the DNA is TGCGCCAGCAGCCAAGACAGGGGGGGAGGAGAGACCCAGTACTTC. Amino acid sequence: CASSQDRGGGETQYF.

This clonotype turned up a few times. J is TRBJ2-3 and V is TRBV7-6; D possibly corresponds to TRBD2 (6 bases). The CDR3 consists of 17 residues. V lost 4 bases and J lost 4, with 21 bases in between. Germline values: CDR1 SGHVS, CDR2 FNYEAQ. In DNA, the CDR3 is TGTGCCAGCAGCTCCCCGTACGGGGGACTGCACGCAGATACGCAGTATTTT. Amino acid sequence: CASSSPYGGLHADTQYF.

In its sample, this clonotype was seen a few times. The chain has TRBV2 and TRBJ1-5; the D is unclear. Per germline, CDR1 SNHLY and CDR2 FYNNEI. With 3 bases removed from V and 1 base from J, the gap between germline ends came to 13 bases. This CDR3 contains 16 residues. In DNA form, the CDR3 reads TGTGCCAGCAGTGATTTTGGAACAACCAGCAATCAGCCCCAGCATTTT. Protein sequence: CASSDFGTTSNQPQHF.

This clonotype came up a few times. V is TRBV20-1 and J is TRBJ1-5; TRBD1 is a possible D gene (5 bases). The CDR3 has 15 residues. Germline V gene data show CDR1 as DFQATT and CDR2 as SNEGSKA (reference sequence). V was trimmed by 6 bases and J by 0 bases, leaving 15 bases between them. Written as DNA, the CDR3 is TGCAGTGCAAGGGGAGAGCCTAGTAGCAATCAGCCCCAGCATTTT. Amino acid sequence: CSARGEPSSNQPQHF.

This chain joins TRBV6-1 and TRBJ2-2; D is unclear. The CDR3 contains 13 residues. V was shortened by 2 bases and J by 3 bases, with 4 bases between the two germline ends. Germline CDR1 and CDR2: MNHNS and SASEGT. CDR3 region: CASSEWDTGELFF. CDR3 nucleotide sequence: TGTGCCAGCAGTGAATGGGACACCGGGGAGCTGTTTTTT.

The chain employs TRBV6-1 and TRBJ2-7; possibly TRBD1 for D (6 bases). The CDR3 runs 15 residues. The V gene lost 3 bases and the J gene lost 1 base, with 13 bases spanning the gap. Looked up from germline, CDR1 is MNHNS and CDR2 is SASEGT. The CDR3 nucleotides read TGTGCCAGCAGTGAGTGGAGAACAGGGTCCTACGAGCAGTACTTC. This gives the protein CASSEWRTGSYEQYF.

This clonotype was seen only a few times. This sequence joins TRBV7-8 and TRBJ2-2; 8 bases line up with TRBD2. The CDR3 spans 15 residues. V dropped 5 bases and J dropped 3; count of bases not matched to a gene: 5. Germline V CDR1 and CDR2: SGHVS, FQNEAQ. The CDR3 DNA sequence: TGTGCCAGCAGCCTCCGGGGGGGTTACACCGGGGAGCTGTTTTTT. This sequence encodes CASSLRGGYTGELFF.

V and J are TRBV7-2 and TRBJ1-1; D gene unclear. Germline-derived CDR1 and CDR2 are SGHTA and FQGNSA. Trimming shortened V by 5 bases and J by 10 bases, and 14 bases separated the two germline ends. The CDR3 totals 12 residues. This CDR3 reads CASSIGIFTAFF. The CDR3 region has the DNA TGTGCCAGCAGCATCGGGATTTTCACAGCTTTCTTT.

On this clonotype: A much larger clone lies a single base off, so this may be a read error. This chain joins TRBV7-6 and TRBJ1-5, with D uncertain. Germline V gives CDR1 SGHVS, CDR2 FNYEAQ. The CDR3 sequence is 13 residues long. CDR3 protein: CASSQTVDQPRHF. The CDR3 DNA is TGTGCCAGCAGCCAAACAGTGGATCAGCCCCGGCATTTT.

The chain links TRBV5-5 to TRBJ1-1; TRBD1 matches at 8 bases. The CDR3 has 15 amino acids. With 4 bases clipped from V and 10 bases from J, the junction kept 15 bases outside the gene matches. Per germline, CDR1 SGHKS and CDR2 YYEKEE (reference sequence). In nucleotides, the CDR3 is TGTGCCAGCAGCCCCACCGGGACAGGAGAGATTGGAGCTTTCTTT. Translated: CASSPTGTGEIGAFF.

The gene calls are TRBV5-1 and TRBJ2-1; 10 bases are a match to TRBD1. Unmatched junction bases numbered 8, after V lost 0 bases and J lost 5 bases. The germline V gene has CDR1 SGHRS and CDR2 YFSETQ. The CDR3 has 17 amino acids. The CDR3 nucleotides read TGCGCCAGCAGCTTGGGACAGGGGGCTTGCTGTGACAATGAGCAGTTCTTC. This encodes CASSLGQGACCDNEQFF. Full variable domain (outside the CDR3, taken from reference TRBV5-1 and TRBJ2-1): KAGVTQTPRYLIKTRGQQVTLSCSPISGHRSVSWYQQTPGQGLQFLFEYFSETQRNKGNFPGRFSGRQFSNSRSEMNVSTLELGDSALYLCASSLGQGACCDNEQFFGPGTRLTVL.